A selection of T cell receptor beta chains follows, all from one sample in a study of beta chain features in type 1 diabetes. Repertoires were generated with immunoSEQ multiplex PCR, while TCRdb's copy carries only in-frame clones and drops some. The sample records hundreds of thousands of clones, roughly 13% being singletons. The material sequenced was naive CD4+ T cells from blood. All receptors come from a man between 18 and 29 years old with type 1 diabetes. Both conserved end residues are trimmed from each CDR3. Size tells how often a clone was seen (once, few, many) or the class of an expanded clone, and some rows leave it out.

CDR3aa: AITVDSQETQY
j_gene: TRBJ2-5
abundance: few
v_gene: TRBV10-3

CDR3aa: ATSRGQEENSPLH
j_gene: TRBJ1-6
abundance: few
v_gene: TRBV15

CDR3aa: ATSRSYEQY
j_gene: TRBJ2-7
abundance: NA
v_gene: TRBV15

CDR3aa: ASSIGGTYYEQY
j_gene: TRBJ2-7
abundance: NA
v_gene: TRBV19

CDR3aa: SVSRGARETQY
j_gene: TRBJ2-5
abundance: NA
v_gene: TRBV29-1

CDR3aa: ASSRVEETQY
j_gene: TRBJ2-5
abundance: NA
v_gene: TRBV18

CDR3aa: ASSPRGDIQY
j_gene: TRBJ2-4
abundance: NA
v_gene: TRBV7-8

CDR3aa: SATEYNEQF
j_gene: TRBJ2-1
abundance: few
v_gene: TRBV20-1

CDR3aa: ASSQGEQGLREAF
j_gene: TRBJ1-1
abundance: few
v_gene: TRBV4-2

CDR3aa: ATGSGNNEQF
j_gene: TRBJ2-1
abundance: few
v_gene: TRBV10-3

CDR3aa: ASGRPGPNEKLF
j_gene: TRBJ1-4
abundance: few
v_gene: TRBV2

CDR3aa: ASSGKGGKSNIQY
j_gene: TRBJ2-4
abundance: NA
v_gene: TRBV25-1

CDR3aa: AISDLPDGYT
j_gene: TRBJ1-2
abundance: few
v_gene: TRBV10-3

CDR3aa: ASSVVGTGGTDTQY
j_gene: TRBJ2-3
abundance: NA
v_gene: TRBV9

CDR3aa: ASSEAREFNEQF
j_gene: TRBJ2-1
abundance: few
v_gene: TRBV6-1

CDR3aa: ASSVTSGVYEQY
j_gene: TRBJ2-7
abundance: few
v_gene: TRBV6-5

CDR3aa: ASTTGELGETQY
j_gene: TRBJ2-5
abundance: few
v_gene: TRBV5-1

CDR3aa: ASSLGTVSYEQY
j_gene: TRBJ2-7
abundance: few
v_gene: TRBV7-2

CDR3aa: ASSLGRMETQY
j_gene: TRBJ2-5
abundance: NA
v_gene: TRBV28

CDR3aa: ASRGVWEQY
j_gene: TRBJ2-7
abundance: few
v_gene: TRBV6-1